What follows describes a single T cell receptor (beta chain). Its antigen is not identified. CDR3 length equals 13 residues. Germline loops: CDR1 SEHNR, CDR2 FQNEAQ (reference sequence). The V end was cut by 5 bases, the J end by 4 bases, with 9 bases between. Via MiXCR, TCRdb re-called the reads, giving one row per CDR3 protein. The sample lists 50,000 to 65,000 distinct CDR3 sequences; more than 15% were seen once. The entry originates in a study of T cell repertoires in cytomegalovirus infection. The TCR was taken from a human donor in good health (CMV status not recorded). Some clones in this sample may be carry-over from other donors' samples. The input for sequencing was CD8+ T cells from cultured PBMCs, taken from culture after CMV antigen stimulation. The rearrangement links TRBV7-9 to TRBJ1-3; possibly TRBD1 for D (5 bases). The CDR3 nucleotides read TGTGCCAGCAGCCAGGGCAAGGGAAACACCATATATTTT. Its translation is CASSQGKGNTIYF. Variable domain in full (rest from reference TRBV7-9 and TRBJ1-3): DTGVSQNPRHKITKRGQNVTFRCDPISEHNRLYWYRQTLGQGPEFLTYFQNEAQLEKSRLLSDRFSAERPKGSFSTLEIQRTEQGDSAMYLCASSQGKGNTIYFGEGSWLTVV.